The present TCR beta chain was sequenced within a study of blood T cells in healthy people across ages (dated by TCRdb to between 2014 and 2017). Study-wide context: Template switching captured roughly one uniquely barcoded TCR beta cDNA molecule per two T cells in model experiments. To track age-related changes in TCR beta repertoire diversity, the study relied on deep sequencing normalized with unique cDNA molecular identifiers. The donors were split into four age groups: young (average 16 years), middle-aged (roughly 39), aged (about 62) and long-lived (more than 80). To avoid experimental bias, donors of different ages were randomly spread across the sequencing lanes. Two additional independent replicas of 1 million unique cDNA reads from the same blood draw were analyzed for two donors (one aged 18 to 29 and one aged 80 or older). Paper-wide results and their limitations: Because profiling used bulk unsorted PBMCs, naive and antigen-experienced compartments could not be compared conclusively. Compared with the aged group, more naive CD4+ T cells, fewer expanded clones and increased TCR diversity were shown by the long-lived group, suggesting age selection. The CMV infection status of donors was not known, potentially confounding age-related changes in expanded clonotypes. A strong correlation was found between observed TCR beta diversity and the percentage of naive T cells measured by flow cytometry. As age increased, observed TCR beta diversity per million T cells dropped in a roughly linear way, and a significant reduction was already evident by age around 41. Estimates of total diversity from one million sequenced T cells were regarded as lower bounds and underestimates.

Systemically healthy Caucasian individuals from Russia, approximately 39 in total and aged roughly 6 to 95 years, were included as donors. Each donor gave around 9.8 milliliters of peripheral blood, collected into EDTA-treated Vacutainer tubes. Ficoll-Paque density-gradient centrifugation was used to isolate PBMCs, with at least 7 million per sample. Trizol reagent was used to extract total RNA from PBMCs, with at least 6 micrograms per sample. For every donor, an aliquot of PBMCs went through flow cytometry to measure the percentages of naive CD45RAhigh/CD27high T cells. The CDR1 and CDR2 encoded by the germline V gene (reference sequence) are LGHDT and YNNKEL. The CDR3, from cysteine to phenylalanine, totals 18 residues. Left in the record is the CDR3 DNA by itself, 54 bases read in frame from the first base. Trimming leaves V shorter by 4 bases and J shorter by 0 bases, with the junction holding 13 bases beyond the gene matches.

Concerning this clonotype: Its antigen remains unidentified. Base qualities are missing; no much larger clone stands one base away.

Libraries were prepared through 5' RACE. Sequencing used an Illumina HiSeq 2500. A second about 7 to 11 cycle PCR used a sample-barcoded 5' primer and a J-beta primer mix. A template-switch 5' adaptor carrying 12 random nucleotides introduced a unique molecular identifier onto each TCR beta cDNA molecule. Each sample yielded at least 3 million CDR3-containing paired-end reads. First-strand cDNA was synthesized from all RNA with the Mint cDNA synthesis kit, primed by a TRBC-specific oligonucleotide. Following uracil-DNA glycosylase treatment, all cDNA underwent a first 18-cycle PCR with the universal primers M1SS and BC2_uni_R. As for how the authors treated the data: For normalization, 1 million high-quality reads, each with a distinct molecular identifier, were randomly selected from each sample. Reads with shared molecular identifiers were discarded instead of being binned into consensus sequences. MiTCR, with a Q25 quality threshold and the strictest error-elimination algorithm, was used for CDR3 identification, clonotype clustering and error correction. A nonparametric unseen species model using Euler transformation provided a lower-bound estimate of total TCR beta diversity. TCRdb trimmed the raw reads at Q25, called clones with MiXCR and kept productive beta chains. Every CDR3 protein is listed once, alongside the most common genes and DNA of its rows. TCRdb's processing, not the authors', yielded these V and J calls. The sample table lists about 690,000 distinct CDR3 sequences, approximately 40% of them with a count of one. The top ten hold around 30% of the sample.

The rearranged chain carries TRBV3-1 and TRBJ2-3; 7 middle bases align to TRBD2. The sample was blood. This receptor was identified in a man aged 80 or over in good health. Here is the DNA: TGTGCCAGCAGCCCCTTGTTTCCGAGCGGGACTAGCACAGATACGCAGTATTTT. Translated, it reads CASSPLFPSGTSTDTQYF.